Shown below are 7 T cell receptor beta chains from a single sample sequenced in a study of naive and memory T cell subsets. Two oligonucleotides, mixed equimolar, formed the beta constant-region primer covering TRBC1 and TRBC2. Ligated cDNA was amplified by four rounds of PCR with nested alpha and beta constant-region primers and SP2. TCRdb reprocessed the UMI-ligation and nested PCR reads with MiXCR, giving one entry per CDR3 protein. The sample includes about 23,000 distinct CDR3 sequences, roughly 10% seen only once; the top ten take about 20%. Sequencing was done on a sample of central memory CD8+ T cells from blood. The source of these receptors is a human donor in good health.

The CDR3 region is CASSVSGQGGFDEQFF. Written as DNA, the CDR3 is TGTGCCAGCAGCGTATCCGGACAGGGAGGCTTCGATGAGCAGTTCTTC. V and J are TRBV9 and TRBJ2-1; TRBD1 matches 8 bases. CDR3 size: 16 residues. The germline V gene has CDR1 SGDLS and CDR2 YYNGEE. V lost 1 base and J lost 8; bases outside the gene matches: 11.

In DNA form, the CDR3 reads TGTGCCTGGGACAGGGGGAGGAATGAGCAGTTCTTC. It codes for CAWDRGRNEQFF. The chain combines TRBV30 with TRBJ2-1, with TRBD1 matching 9 bases. The CDR3 consists of 12 residues. Germline assignment: CDR1 GTSNPN and CDR2 SVGIG (reference sequence). V was clipped by 5 bases and J by 7 bases; unmatched bases: 3.

This clonotype was seen repeatedly, ten times or more. The chain has TRBV20-1 and TRBJ2-2, with 7 positions matching TRBD1. Germline V lookup: CDR1 DFQATT, CDR2 SNEGSKA (reference sequence). V shed 0 bases and J 3 bases; nucleotides not matched to a gene: 7. The CDR3 runs to 16 residues. The CDR3 sequence is CSARDSRQGDTGELFF. The CDR3 DNA reads as TGCAGTGCTAGAGATTCGCGGCAGGGGGACACCGGGGAGCTGTTTTTT.

This clonotype has ten or more counts. CDR3 sequence: CASSLGLGGTNYGYTF. CDR3 DNA: TGTGCCAGCAGCTTAGGCTTGGGGGGGACGAACTATGGCTACACCTTC. This chain joins TRBV7-2 and TRBJ1-2, with D perhaps TRBD1 (5 bases). Trimming took 1 base from V and 2 from J, leaving 14 bases between them. Germline V gene sequence: CDR1 SGHTA, CDR2 FQGNSA. This CDR3 spans 16 amino acids.

V and J are TRBV6-4 and TRBJ2-1; 9 bases agree with TRBD2. The CDR3 runs to 15 residues. Germline V gene data show CDR1 as MRHNA and CDR2 as SNTAGT. Losses at the gene ends were 2 bases for V and 7 bases for J; bases not matched to a gene: 6. CDR3 in DNA: TGTGCCAGCAGTGACATAGCGGGAGCGGAGAATGAGCAGTTCTTC. Encoded protein: CASSDIAGAENEQFF.

This clonotype came up a few times. The V gene is TRBV28, the J gene TRBJ2-7, with 7 nucleotides matching TRBD1. The CDR3 is 16 residues long. The germline gives CDR1 MDHEN, CDR2 SYDVKM. Trimming removed 3 bases from V and 0 bases from J; junction bases left unmatched: 8. The DNA for the CDR3 is TGTGCCAGCAGTTTTTTCGGGGACAGTAGCTCCTACGAGCAGTACTTC. The encoded protein is CASSFFGDSSSYEQYF.

This clonotype was counted at least ten times. This chain joins TRBV20-1 and TRBJ2-1; 8 positions agree with TRBD2. This CDR3 is built from 16 residues. Germline V gives CDR1 DFQATT, CDR2 SNEGSKA (reference sequence). V trimming: 0 bases; J trimming: 9 bases; junction bases outside the gene matches: 13. As DNA, the CDR3 is TGCAGTGCTAGAGATTTCGACGGGAGGGCCGGGGGTGAGCAGTTCTTC. It specifies CSARDFDGRAGGEQFF.